The entry that follows covers one TCR beta chain sequence. No antigen is known for it. PCR was performed using 60 Vbeta and 13 Jbeta primers. The repertoire was sequenced with immunoSEQ multiplex PCR; TCRdb's copy has only in-frame clones and lacks some. The repertoire holds about 83,000 clones, with 65% to 80% as singletons. These data are taken from a study of cytomegalovirus exposure and HLA in healthy donors. Study-wide context: Findings of an earlier analysis included 90 million to 120 million unique TCR beta sequences from roughly 200 million T cells.

Findings and caveats of the study: TCR association rates varied by HLA locus in a later analysis, with DRB1 highest and HLA-C lowest. A few of the chains that were CMV-associated were confirmed in vitro to be specific for CMV antigens.

Germline CDR1 GTSNPN, CDR2 SVGIG (reference sequence). This CDR3 is 16 amino acids long. Trimming cost V 0 bases and J 6 bases; bases outside gene matches: 5. The sequenced sample was PBMCs. The V call is TRBV30, the J call TRBJ1-6, with 10 bases lining up with TRBD1. The receptor's source is a man aged 55 to 69 in good health and CMV-seronegative. The chain's CDR3 is CAWSVLGDRGNSPLHF. In DNA form, the CDR3 reads TGTGCCTGGAGTGTACTAGGGGACAGGGGTAATTCACCCCTCCACTTT.